What follows describes a single TCR beta chain. V was pared by 8 bases and J by 2 bases, with 9 bases between. CDR3 length: 12 amino acids. Looked up from germline, CDR1 is KGHSH and CDR2 is LQKENI. As processed by the authors: Reference gene primers were amplified, and this amplification served to estimate nucleated cell counts. The method was immunoSEQ multiplex PCR; TCRdb's version includes in-frame clones alone and lacks a portion of them. The DNA was the basis for D and trimming; V, J and clone size are from that table. The sample lists around 300,000 clones, roughly 92% seen once, with about 2.2% in the top ten. The entry originates in a study of blood T cell repertoires in COVID-19. Study summary: Whether acute or convalescent, the COVID-19 samples came from the United States, Italy and Spain. T cells, B-cell-depleted T cells, or PBMCs provided the cDNA or gDNA that served as material.

The sequenced sample was peripheral blood. The TCR was taken from a woman aged 25 to 39 with COVID-19, enrolled during active disease. The chain joins TRBV18 to TRBJ1-1; D possibly corresponds to TRBD1 (5 bases). The CDR3 protein is CASLTGNTEAFF. The CDR3 nucleotides are TGTGCCAGCCTAACAGGAAACACTGAAGCTTTCTTT.